This T cell receptor (beta chain) was obtained from a study of T cells in Graves' hyperthyroidism and ophthalmopathy. Germline V CDR1 and CDR2: MNHGY, SVAAGI. The CDR3 is made up of 19 amino acids. V dropped 3 bases and J dropped 4 bases, with 27 bases sitting between them. RNA transcripts yielded amplified TCR beta CDR3 regions. TCR CDR3 regions were first amplified by RT-PCR with HTBI primers. TCRdb recomputed calls from the multiplex PCR reads with MiXCR, one row per CDR3 protein. The top ten hold roughly 3.4% of the sample, which has about 600,000 distinct CDR3 sequences, 16% seen once. The receptor was isolated from a woman aged 40 to 50 with Graves' ophthalmopathy. The chain combines TRBV6-9 with TRBJ1-2; TRBD1 is a possible D gene (6 bases). The material sequenced was blood. The CDR3 sequence is CASSYGRGTRPQEPYGYTF. The DNA for the CDR3 is TGTGCCAGCAGTTACGGTAGGGGGACTCGACCCCAAGAACCCTATGGCTACACCTTC.